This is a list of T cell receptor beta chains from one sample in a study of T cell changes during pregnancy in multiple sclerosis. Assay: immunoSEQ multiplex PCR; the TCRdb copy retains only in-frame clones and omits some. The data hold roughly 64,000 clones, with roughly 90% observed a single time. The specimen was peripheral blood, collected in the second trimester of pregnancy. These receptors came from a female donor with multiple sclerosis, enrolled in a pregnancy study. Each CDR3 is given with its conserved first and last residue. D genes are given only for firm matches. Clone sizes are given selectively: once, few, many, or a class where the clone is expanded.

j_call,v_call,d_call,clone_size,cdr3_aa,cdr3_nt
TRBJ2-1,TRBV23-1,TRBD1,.,CASSPRGNYNEQFF,TGCGCCAGCAGTCCCAGGGGGAACTACAATGAGCAGTTCTTC
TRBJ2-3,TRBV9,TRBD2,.,CASSANPLGLADPLTDTQYF,TGTGCCAGCAGCGCCAACCCTCTCGGACTAGCGGACCCACTCACAGATACGCAGTATTTT
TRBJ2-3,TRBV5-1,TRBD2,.,CASSLRTSGRPSTDTQYF,TGCGCCAGCAGCCTAAGGACTAGCGGGAGACCTAGCACAGATACGCAGTATTTT
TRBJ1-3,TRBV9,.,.,CASSPGGGARGNTIYF,TGTGCCAGCAGTCCCGGCGGGGGCGCCCGCGGAAACACCATATATTTT
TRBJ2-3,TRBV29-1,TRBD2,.,CSVASGKDTQYF,TGCAGCGTTGCCAGCGGGAAGGATACGCAGTATTTT
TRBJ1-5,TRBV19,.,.,CASSPIEGVGNQPQHF,TGTGCCAGTAGCCCCATCGAGGGGGTGGGCAATCAGCCCCAGCATTTT
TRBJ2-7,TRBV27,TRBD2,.,CASSLRLAHEQYF,TGTGCCAGCAGTCTGAGACTAGCCCACGAGCAGTACTTC
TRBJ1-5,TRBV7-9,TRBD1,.,CASSVGQGNGQPQHF,TGTGCCAGCAGCGTGGGACAGGGGAACGGCCAGCCCCAGCATTTT
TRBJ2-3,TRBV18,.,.,CASSPPWEDPTDTQYF,TGTGCCAGCTCACCACCGTGGGAGGACCCCACAGATACGCAGTATTTT
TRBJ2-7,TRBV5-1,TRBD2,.,CASSLEGSGATYEQYF,TGCGCCAGCAGCTTGGAGGGTAGCGGGGCTACCTACGAGCAGTACTTC
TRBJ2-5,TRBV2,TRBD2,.,CASSARTSGSQETQYF,TGTGCCAGCAGCGCCCGGACTAGCGGGAGCCAAGAGACCCAGTACTTC
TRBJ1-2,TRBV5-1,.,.,CASSLEGANYGYTF,TGCGCCAGCAGCTTGGAGGGGGCTAACTATGGCTACACCTTC
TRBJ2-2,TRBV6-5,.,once,CASSRGGSNTGELFF,TGTGCCAGCAGTCGGGGTGGGTCGAACACCGGGGAGCTGTTTTTT
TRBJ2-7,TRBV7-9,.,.,CASSPNRTYEQYF,TGTGCCAGCAGCCCCAACAGGACCTACGAGCAGTACTTC
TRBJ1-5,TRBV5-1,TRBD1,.,CASSAPTGGDRSNQPQHF,TGCGCCAGCAGCGCACCGACAGGGGGTGATCGTAGCAATCAGCCCCAGCATTTT
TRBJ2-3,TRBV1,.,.,CTSSQGPGNGTDTQYF,TGCACCAGCAGCCAAGGTCCAGGGAATGGCACAGATACGCAGTATTTT
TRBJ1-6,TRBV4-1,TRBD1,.,CASSLGTGTGGNSPLHF,TGCGCCAGCAGCCTTGGGACCGGGACAGGGGGAAATTCACCCCTCCACTTT
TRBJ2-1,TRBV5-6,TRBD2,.,CASSFATAGANNEQFF,TGTGCCAGCAGCTTCGCGACAGCGGGAGCCAACAATGAGCAGTTCTTC
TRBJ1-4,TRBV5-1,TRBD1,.,CASSPDRDEKLFF,TGCGCCAGCAGTCCTGACAGGGATGAAAAACTGTTTTTT
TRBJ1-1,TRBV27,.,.,CASSFRGGNTEAFF,TGTGCCAGCAGTTTTCGAGGGGGGAACACTGAAGCTTTCTTT
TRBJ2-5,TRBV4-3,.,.,CASSQDVGPGETQYF,TGCGCCAGCAGCCAAGATGTGGGCCCGGGGGAGACCCAGTACTTC
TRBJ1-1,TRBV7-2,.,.,CASSAREVQNTEAFF,TGTGCCAGCAGCGCCCGAGAGGTCCAGAACACTGAAGCTTTCTTT
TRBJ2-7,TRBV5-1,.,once,CASTLSYEQYF,TGCGCCAGCACCCTTTCCTACGAGCAGTACTTC
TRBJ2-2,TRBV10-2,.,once,CASSNGSPYTGELFF,TGCGCCAGCAGTAATGGGAGCCCTTACACCGGGGAGCTGTTTTTT
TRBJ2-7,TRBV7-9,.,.,CASSPAGVDGSEQYF,TGTGCCAGCAGCCCCGCTGGTGTTGACGGGTCCGAGCAGTACTTC
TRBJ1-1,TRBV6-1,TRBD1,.,CASSARTGTVAEAFF,TGTGCCAGCAGTGCCAGGACAGGGACGGTCGCTGAAGCTTTCTTT
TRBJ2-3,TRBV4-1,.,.,CASSQGTPASTDTQYF,TGCGCCAGCAGCCAGGGGACTCCTGCTAGCACAGATACGCAGTATTTT
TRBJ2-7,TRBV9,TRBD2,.,CASSLTSGSYEQYF,TGTGCCAGCAGCTTGACTAGCGGGTCGTACGAGCAGTACTTC
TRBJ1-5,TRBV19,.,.,CASRAGENSNQPQHF,TGTGCCAGTAGAGCAGGGGAAAATAGCAATCAGCCCCAGCATTTT
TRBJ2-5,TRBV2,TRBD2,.,CASSNSGIAETQYF,TGTGCCAGCAGCAATAGCGGGATAGCAGAGACCCAGTACTTC
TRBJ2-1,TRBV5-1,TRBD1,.,CASSLPSGPSTGTHYNEQFF,TGCGCCAGCAGCTTGCCTTCCGGGCCTTCGACAGGGACACACTACAATGAGCAGTTCTTC
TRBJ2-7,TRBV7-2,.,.,CASSLNGNSYEQYF,TGTGCCAGCAGCTTAAACGGGAATTCCTACGAGCAGTACTTC
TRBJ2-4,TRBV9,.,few,CASSESWENGKNIQYF,TGTGCCAGCAGCGAGAGTTGGGAGAACGGCAAAAACATTCAGTACTTC
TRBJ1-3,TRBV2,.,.,CASRGGTAGNTIYF,TGTGCCAGCAGGGGGGGGACTGCTGGAAACACCATATATTTT
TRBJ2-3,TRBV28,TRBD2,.,CASSSRLAGITQYF,TGTGCCAGCAGTTCCCGACTAGCGGGGATTACGCAGTATTTT
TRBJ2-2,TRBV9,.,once,CASSVGLPNTGELFF,TGTGCCAGCAGCGTAGGGCTGCCGAACACCGGGGAGCTGTTTTTT
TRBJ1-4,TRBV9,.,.,CASSAGGGRGEKLFF,TGTGCCAGCAGCGCCGGGGGAGGGCGGGGTGAAAAACTGTTTTTT
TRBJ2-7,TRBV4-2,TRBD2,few,CASSQDLAGGYEQYF,TGTGCCAGCAGCCAAGATCTAGCGGGAGGTTACGAGCAGTACTTC
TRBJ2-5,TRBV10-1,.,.,CASSDRVWGEQYF,TGCGCCAGCAGTGACAGGGTTTGGGGTGAGCAGTACTTC
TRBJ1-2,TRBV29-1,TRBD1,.,CSVEEGPGGLVTGYTF,TGCAGCGTTGAAGAAGGGCCAGGGGGCTTGGTTACCGGCTACACCTTC
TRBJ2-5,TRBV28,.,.,CASSPRETQYF,TGTGCCAGCAGCCCGAGGGAGACCCAGTACTTC
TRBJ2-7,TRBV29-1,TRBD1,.,CSVIRDRGFYEQYF,TGCAGCGTTATCCGGGACAGGGGGTTCTACGAGCAGTACTTC
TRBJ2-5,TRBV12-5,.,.,CASGAFLNQETQYF,TGTGCTAGTGGGGCCTTCTTGAACCAAGAGACCCAGTACTTC
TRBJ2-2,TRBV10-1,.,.,CASSDVAVNTGELFF,TGCGCCAGCAGTGATGTCGCGGTGAACACCGGGGAGCTGTTTTTT
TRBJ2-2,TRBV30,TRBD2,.,CAWSPGGNTGELFF,TGTGCCTGGAGTCCGGGAGGGAACACCGGGGAGCTGTTTTTT
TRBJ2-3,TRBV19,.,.,CASMGWEADTQYF,TGTGCCAGTATGGGCTGGGAGGCAGATACGCAGTATTTT
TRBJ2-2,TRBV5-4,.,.,CASSLGGQGNTGELFF,TGTGCCAGCAGCTTGGGTGGGCAGGGGAACACCGGGGAGCTGTTTTTT
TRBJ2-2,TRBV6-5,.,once,CASSYWTAINTGELFF,TGTGCCAGCAGTTACTGGACAGCCATTAACACCGGGGAGCTGTTTTTT
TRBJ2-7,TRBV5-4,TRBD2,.,CASTWGGEQYF,TGTGCCAGCACCTGGGGAGGGGAGCAGTACTTC
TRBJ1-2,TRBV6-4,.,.,CASSDSGGMGGYTF,TGTGCCAGCAGTGACTCAGGAGGCATGGGTGGCTACACCTTC
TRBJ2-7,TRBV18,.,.,CASSAGYEQYF,TGTGCCAGCTCAGCCGGCTACGAGCAGTACTTC
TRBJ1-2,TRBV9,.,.,CASSVATDYGYTF,TGTGCCAGCAGCGTAGCGACTGACTATGGCTACACCTTC
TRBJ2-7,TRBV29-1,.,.,CSVLSRIEQYF,TGCAGCGTTCTGAGCCGAATCGAGCAGTACTTC
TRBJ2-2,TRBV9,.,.,CASSPLAAANTGELFF,TGTGCCAGCAGTCCATTAGCAGCCGCGAACACCGGGGAGCTGTTTTTT
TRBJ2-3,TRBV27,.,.,CASSLSLGQYFSTDTQYF,TGTGCCAGCAGTTTATCTTTAGGACAGTACTTTAGCACAGATACGCAGTATTTT
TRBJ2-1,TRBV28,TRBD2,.,CASSLWVVTGGTSGMGNNEQFF,TGTGCCAGCAGTTTATGGGTCGTGACAGGGGGGACTAGCGGGATGGGGAACAATGAGCAGTTCTTC
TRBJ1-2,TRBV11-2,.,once,CASSLEARVWDGYTF,TGTGCCAGCAGCTTAGAGGCCAGGGTGTGGGATGGCTACACCTTC
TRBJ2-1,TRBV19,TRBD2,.,CASSRQREGLYNEQFF,TGTGCCAGTAGTCGTCAGCGGGAGGGCCTCTACAATGAGCAGTTCTTC
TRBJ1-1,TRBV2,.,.,CASSEEVGTEAFF,TGTGCCAGCAGTGAGGAGGTGGGCACTGAAGCTTTCTTT